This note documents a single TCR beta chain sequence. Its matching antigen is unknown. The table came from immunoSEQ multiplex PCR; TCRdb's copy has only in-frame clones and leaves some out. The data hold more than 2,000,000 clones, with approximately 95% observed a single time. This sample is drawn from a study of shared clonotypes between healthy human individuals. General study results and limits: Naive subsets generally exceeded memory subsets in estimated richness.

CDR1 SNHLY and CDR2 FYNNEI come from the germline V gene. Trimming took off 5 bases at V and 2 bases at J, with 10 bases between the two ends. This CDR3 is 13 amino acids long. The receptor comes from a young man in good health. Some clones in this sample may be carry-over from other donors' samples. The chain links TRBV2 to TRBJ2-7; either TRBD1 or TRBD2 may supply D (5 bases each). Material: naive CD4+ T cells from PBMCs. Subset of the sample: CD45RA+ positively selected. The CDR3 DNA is TGTGCCAGCAGTCGGGACCAGGCCTACGAGCAGTACTTC. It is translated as CASSRDQAYEQYF.